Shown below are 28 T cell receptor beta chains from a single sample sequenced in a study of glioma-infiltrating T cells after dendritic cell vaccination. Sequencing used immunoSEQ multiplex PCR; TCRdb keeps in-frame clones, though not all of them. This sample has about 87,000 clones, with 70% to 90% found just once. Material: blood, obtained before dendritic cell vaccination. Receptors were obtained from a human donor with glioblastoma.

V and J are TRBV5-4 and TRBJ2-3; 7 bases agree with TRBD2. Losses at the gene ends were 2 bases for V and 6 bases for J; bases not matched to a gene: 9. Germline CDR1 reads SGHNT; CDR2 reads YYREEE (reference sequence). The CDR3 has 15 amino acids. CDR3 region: CASSLGTTDRDTQYF. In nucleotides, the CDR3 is TGTGCCAGCAGCTTAGGGACTACCGACCGGGATACGCAGTATTTT.

The CDR3: CASSFISGASQETQYF. The DNA for the CDR3 is TGTGCCAGCAGCTTCATAAGCGGGGCCTCCCAGGAGACCCAGTACTTC. The V call is TRBV5-4, the J call TRBJ2-5, with 7 bases identical to TRBD2. Germline lookup yields CDR1 SGHNT and CDR2 YYREEE (reference sequence). The CDR3 spans 16 residues. With 2 bases clipped from V and 5 bases from J, the junction kept 12 bases outside the gene matches.

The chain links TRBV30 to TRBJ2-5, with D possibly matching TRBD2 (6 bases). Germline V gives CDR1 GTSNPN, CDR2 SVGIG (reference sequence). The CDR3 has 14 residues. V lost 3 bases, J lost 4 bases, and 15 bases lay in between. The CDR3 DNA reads TGTGCCTGGAGGCGCGGGGATAGGGGAGAGACCCAGTACTTC. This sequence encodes CAWRRGDRGETQYF.

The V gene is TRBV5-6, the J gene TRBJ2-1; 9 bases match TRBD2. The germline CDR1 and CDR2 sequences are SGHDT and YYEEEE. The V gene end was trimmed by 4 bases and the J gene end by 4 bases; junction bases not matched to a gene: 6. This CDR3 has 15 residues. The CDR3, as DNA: TGTGCCAGCAGCCCCCGACTAGCGGCGTACAATGAGCAGTTCTTC. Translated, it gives CASSPRLAAYNEQFF.

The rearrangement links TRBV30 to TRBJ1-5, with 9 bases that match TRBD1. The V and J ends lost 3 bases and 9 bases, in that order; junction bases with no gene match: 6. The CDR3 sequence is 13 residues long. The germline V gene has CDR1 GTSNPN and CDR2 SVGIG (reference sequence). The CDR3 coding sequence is TGTGCCTGGAGCGGACAGGGGATTTTGCCCCAGCATTTT. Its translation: CAWSGQGILPQHF.

The CDR3 spells CASSLAPLETQYF. CDR3 sequence (DNA): TGTGCCAGCAGCTTGGCCCCTTTGGAGACCCAGTACTTC. The chain couples TRBV5-8 to TRBJ2-5; D is unresolved. The CDR3 has 13 residues. Trimming removed 0 bases at V and 5 bases at J, with 8 bases between. Germline lookup yields CDR1 SGHTS and CDR2 YDEGEE. Full variable domain (outside the CDR3, taken from reference TRBV5-8 and TRBJ2-5): EAGVTQSPTHLIKTRGQQATLRCSPISGHTSVYWYQQALGLGLQFLLWYDEGEERNRGNFPPRFSGRQFPNYSSELNVNALELEDSALYLCASSLAPLETQYFGPGTRLLVL.

Here the CDR3 reads CASSSLNRQAHRGTQYF. Written as DNA, the CDR3 is TGTGCCAGCAGCTCCTTAAATCGACAGGCCCACCGGGGGACCCAGTACTTC. This sequence joins TRBV11-2 and TRBJ2-5; possibly TRBD1 for D (6 bases). The CDR3 runs to 17 residues. V lost 4 bases to trimming and J lost 7 bases, with 25 bases between them. CDR1 is SGHAT and CDR2 is FQNNGV in the germline V gene.

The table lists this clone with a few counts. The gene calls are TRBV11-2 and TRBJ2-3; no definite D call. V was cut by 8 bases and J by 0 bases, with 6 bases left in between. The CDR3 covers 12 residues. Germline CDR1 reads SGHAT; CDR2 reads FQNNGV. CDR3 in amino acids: CASELSTDTQYF. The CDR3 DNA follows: TGTGCCAGCGAACTTAGCACAGATACGCAGTATTTT.

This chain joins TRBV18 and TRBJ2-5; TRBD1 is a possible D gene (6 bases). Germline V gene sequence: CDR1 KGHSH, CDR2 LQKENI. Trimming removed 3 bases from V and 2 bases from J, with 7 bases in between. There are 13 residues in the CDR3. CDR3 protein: CASSPTGQETQYF. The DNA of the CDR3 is TGTGCCAGCTCACCTACAGGGCAAGAGACCCAGTACTTC. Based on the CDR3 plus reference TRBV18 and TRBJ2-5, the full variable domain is NAGVMQNPRHLVRRRGQEARLRCSPMKGHSHVYWYRQLPEEGLKFMVYLQKENIIDESGMPKERFSAEFPKEGPSILRIQQVVRGDSAAYFCASSPTGQETQYFGPGTRLLVL.

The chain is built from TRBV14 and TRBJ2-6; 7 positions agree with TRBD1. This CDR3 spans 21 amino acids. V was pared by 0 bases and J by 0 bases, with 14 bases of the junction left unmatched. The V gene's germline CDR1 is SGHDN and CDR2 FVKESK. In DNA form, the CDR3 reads TGTGCCAGCAGCCAAGAGGCGGTCTATCGGGACAGAGTCTCTGGGGCCAACGTCCTGACTTTC. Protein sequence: CASSQEAVYRDRVSGANVLTF.

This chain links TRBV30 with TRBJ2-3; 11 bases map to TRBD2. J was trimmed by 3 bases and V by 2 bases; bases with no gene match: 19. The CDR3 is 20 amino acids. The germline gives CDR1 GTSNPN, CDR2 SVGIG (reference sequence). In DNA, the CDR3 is TGTGCCTGGAGTACGAAAGGACTAGCGGGTCCCGGAAAGGGAACAGATACGCAGTATTTT. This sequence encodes CAWSTKGLAGPGKGTDTQYF.

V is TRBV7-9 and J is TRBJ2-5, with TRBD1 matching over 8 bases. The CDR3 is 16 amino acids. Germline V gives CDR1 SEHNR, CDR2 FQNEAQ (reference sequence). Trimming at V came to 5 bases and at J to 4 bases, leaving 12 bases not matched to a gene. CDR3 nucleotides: TGTGCCAGCAGCGTAGGGACAGGTTTAATGGGAGAGACCCAGTACTTC. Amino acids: CASSVGTGLMGETQYF.

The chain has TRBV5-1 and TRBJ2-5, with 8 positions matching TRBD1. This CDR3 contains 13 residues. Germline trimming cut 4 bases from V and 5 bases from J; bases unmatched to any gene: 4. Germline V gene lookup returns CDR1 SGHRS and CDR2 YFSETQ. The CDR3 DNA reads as TGCGCCAGCAGCGCGGACAGGGAGGAGACCCAGTACTTC. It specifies CASSADREETQYF.

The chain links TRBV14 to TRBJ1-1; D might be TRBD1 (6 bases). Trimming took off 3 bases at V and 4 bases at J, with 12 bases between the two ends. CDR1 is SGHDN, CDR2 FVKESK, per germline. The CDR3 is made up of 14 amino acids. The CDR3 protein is CASSQAGAVTEAFF. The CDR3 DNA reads TGTGCCAGCAGCCAGGCGGGGGCTGTCACTGAAGCTTTCTTT.

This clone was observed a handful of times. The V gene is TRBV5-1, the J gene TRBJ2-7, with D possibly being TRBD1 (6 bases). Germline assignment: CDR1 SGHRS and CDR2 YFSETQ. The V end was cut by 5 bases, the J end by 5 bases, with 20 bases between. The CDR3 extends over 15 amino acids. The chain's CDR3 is CASRAGQPGGNEQYF. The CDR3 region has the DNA TGCGCCAGCAGAGCAGGACAGCCGGGCGGTAACGAGCAGTACTTC. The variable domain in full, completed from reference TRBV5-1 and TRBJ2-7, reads KAGVTQTPRYLIKTRGQQVTLSCSPISGHRSVSWYQQTPGQGLQFLFEYFSETQRNKGNFPGRFSGRQFSNSRSEMNVSTLELGDSALYLCASRAGQPGGNEQYFGPGTRLTVT.

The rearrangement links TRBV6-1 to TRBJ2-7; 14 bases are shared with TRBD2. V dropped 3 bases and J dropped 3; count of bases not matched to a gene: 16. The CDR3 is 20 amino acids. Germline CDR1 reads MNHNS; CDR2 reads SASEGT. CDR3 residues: CASSEGGSLGLAGDHYEQYF. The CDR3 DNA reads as TGTGCCAGCAGTGAGGGGGGGAGCTTGGGACTAGCGGGAGACCACTACGAGCAGTACTTC.

This chain's CDR3 is CAWSPRGSEQYF. In nucleotides, the CDR3 is TGTGCCTGGAGTCCGAGGGGGAGCGAGCAGTACTTC. The chain couples TRBV30 to TRBJ2-7, with D perhaps matching TRBD1 (6 bases). V was shortened by 2 bases and J by 6 bases, with 11 bases between the two germline ends. The germline V gene has CDR1 GTSNPN and CDR2 SVGIG (reference sequence). CDR3 length equals 12 residues.

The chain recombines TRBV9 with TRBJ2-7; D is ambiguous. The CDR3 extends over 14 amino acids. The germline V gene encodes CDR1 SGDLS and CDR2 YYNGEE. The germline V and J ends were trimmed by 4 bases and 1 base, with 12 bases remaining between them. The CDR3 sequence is CASSPRGGSYEQYF. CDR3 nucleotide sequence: TGTGCCAGCAGCCCCCGTGGCGGATCCTACGAGCAGTACTTC.

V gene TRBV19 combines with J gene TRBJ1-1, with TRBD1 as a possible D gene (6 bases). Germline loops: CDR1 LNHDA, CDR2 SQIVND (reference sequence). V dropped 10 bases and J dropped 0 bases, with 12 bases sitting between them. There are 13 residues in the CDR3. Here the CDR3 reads CAIRDKMNTEAFF. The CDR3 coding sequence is TGTGCCATCAGGGACAAGATGAACACTGAAGCTTTCTTT. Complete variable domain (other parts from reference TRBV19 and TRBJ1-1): DGGITQSPKYLFRKEGQNVTLSCEQNLNHDAMYWYRQDPGQGLRLIYYSQIVNDFQKGDIAEGYSVSREKKESFPLTVTSAQKNPTAFYLCAIRDKMNTEAFFGQGTRLTVV.

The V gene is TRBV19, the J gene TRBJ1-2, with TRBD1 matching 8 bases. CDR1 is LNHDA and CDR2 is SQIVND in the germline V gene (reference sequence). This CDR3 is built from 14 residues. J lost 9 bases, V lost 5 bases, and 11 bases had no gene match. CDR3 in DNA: TGTGCCAGTAGTTTCTCGGACAGGGATGGGCGCTACACCTTC. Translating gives CASSFSDRDGRYTF.

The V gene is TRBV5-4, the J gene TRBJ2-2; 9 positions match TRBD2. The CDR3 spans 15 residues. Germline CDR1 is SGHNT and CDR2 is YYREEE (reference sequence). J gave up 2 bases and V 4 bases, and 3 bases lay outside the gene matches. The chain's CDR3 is CASSPGLANTGELFF. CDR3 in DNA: TGTGCCAGCAGCCCGGGACTAGCCAACACCGGGGAGCTGTTTTTT.

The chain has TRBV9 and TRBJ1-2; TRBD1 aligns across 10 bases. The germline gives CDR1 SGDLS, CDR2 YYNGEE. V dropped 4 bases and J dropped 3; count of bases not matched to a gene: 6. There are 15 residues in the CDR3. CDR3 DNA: TGTGCCAGCAGCAAGGGACAGGGGAGTTACTATGGCTACACCTTC. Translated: CASSKGQGSYYGYTF.

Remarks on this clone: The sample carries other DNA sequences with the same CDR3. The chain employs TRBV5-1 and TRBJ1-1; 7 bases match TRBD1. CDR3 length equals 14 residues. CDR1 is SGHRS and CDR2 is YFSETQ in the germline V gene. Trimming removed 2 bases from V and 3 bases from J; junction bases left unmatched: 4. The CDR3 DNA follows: TGCGCCAGCAGCTTAGCAGGGGGGTACACTGAAGCTTTCTTT. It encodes CASSLAGGYTEAFF.

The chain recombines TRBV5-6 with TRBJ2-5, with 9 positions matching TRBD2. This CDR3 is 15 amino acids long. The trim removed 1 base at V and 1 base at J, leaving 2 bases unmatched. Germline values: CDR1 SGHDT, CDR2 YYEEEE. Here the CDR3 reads CASSLLSGGQETQYF. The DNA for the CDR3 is TGTGCCAGCAGCTTGCTTAGCGGGGGCCAAGAGACCCAGTACTTC.

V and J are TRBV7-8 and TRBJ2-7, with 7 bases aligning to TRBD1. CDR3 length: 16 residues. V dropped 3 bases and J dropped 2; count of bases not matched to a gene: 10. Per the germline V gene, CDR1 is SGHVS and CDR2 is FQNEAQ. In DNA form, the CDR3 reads TGTGCCAGCAGCTTGGAAGGGACAGCCACCCCCTACGAGCAGTACTTC. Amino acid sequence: CASSLEGTATPYEQYF.

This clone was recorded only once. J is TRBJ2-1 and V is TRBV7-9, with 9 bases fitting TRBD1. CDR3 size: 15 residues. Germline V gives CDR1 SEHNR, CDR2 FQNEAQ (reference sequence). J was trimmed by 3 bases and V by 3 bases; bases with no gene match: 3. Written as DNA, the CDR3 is TGTGCCAGCAGCTTGGGGGGACAGGGCTACAATGAGCAGTTCTTC. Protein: CASSLGGQGYNEQFF.

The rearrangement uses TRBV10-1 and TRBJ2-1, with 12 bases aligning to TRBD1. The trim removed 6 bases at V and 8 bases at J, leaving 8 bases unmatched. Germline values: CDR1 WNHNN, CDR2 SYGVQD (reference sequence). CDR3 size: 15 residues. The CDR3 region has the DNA TGCGCCAGCAGAGAGAGGGGGACAGGGGGCGATGAGCAGTTCTTC. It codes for CASRERGTGGDEQFF.

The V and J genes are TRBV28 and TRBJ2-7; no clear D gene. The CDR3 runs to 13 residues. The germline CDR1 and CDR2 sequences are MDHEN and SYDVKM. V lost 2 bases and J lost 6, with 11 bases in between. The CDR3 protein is CASSLISLSEQYF. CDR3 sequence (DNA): TGTGCCAGCAGTTTAATTAGCCTCTCCGAGCAGTACTTC.